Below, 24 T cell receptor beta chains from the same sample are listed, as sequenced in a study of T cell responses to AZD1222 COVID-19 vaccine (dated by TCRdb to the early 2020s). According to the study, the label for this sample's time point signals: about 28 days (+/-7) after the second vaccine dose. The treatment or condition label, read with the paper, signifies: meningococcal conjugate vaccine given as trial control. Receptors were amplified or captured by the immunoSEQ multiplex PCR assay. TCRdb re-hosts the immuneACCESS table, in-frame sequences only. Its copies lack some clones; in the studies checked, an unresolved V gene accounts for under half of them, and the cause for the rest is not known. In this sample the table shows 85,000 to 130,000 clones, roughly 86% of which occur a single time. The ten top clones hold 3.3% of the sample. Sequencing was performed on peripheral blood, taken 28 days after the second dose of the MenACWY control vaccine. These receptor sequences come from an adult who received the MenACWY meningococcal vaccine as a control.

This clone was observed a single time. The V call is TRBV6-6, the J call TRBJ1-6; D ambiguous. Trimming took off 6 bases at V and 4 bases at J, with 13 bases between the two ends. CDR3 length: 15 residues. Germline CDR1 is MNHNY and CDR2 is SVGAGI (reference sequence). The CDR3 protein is CASRDRAGYNSPLHF. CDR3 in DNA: TGTGCCAGCAGGGATCGGGCGGGGTATAATTCACCCCTCCACTTT.

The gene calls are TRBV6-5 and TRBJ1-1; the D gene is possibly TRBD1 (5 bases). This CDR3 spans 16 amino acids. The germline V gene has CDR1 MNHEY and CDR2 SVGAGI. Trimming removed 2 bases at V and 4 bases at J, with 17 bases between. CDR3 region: CASSYLPGRTITEAFF. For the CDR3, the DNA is TGTGCCAGCAGTTACCTACCGGGGCGGACCATCACTGAAGCTTTCTTT.

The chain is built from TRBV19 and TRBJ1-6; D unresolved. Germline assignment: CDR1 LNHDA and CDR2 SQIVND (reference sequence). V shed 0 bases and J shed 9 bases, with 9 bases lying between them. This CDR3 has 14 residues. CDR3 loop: CASSIDRSGSPLHF. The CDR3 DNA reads TGTGCCAGTAGTATAGATCGATCGGGTTCACCCCTCCACTTT.

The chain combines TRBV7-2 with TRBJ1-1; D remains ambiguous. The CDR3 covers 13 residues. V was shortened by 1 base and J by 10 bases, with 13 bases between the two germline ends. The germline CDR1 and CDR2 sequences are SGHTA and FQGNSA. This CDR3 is CASSLDKQHIAFF. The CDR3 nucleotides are TGTGCCAGCAGCTTAGACAAACAGCATATAGCTTTCTTT.

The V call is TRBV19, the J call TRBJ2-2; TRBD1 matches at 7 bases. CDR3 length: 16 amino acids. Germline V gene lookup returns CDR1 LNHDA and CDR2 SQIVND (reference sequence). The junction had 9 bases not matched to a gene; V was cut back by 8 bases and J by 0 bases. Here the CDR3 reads CASGTGEITNTGELFF. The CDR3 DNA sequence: TGTGCCAGTGGTACAGGGGAAATCACGAACACCGGGGAGCTGTTTTTT. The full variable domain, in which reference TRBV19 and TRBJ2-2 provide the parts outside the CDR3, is DGGITQSPKYLFRKEGQNVTLSCEQNLNHDAMYWYRQDPGQGLRLIYYSQIVNDFQKGDIAEGYSVSREKKESFPLTVTSAQKNPTAFYLCASGTGEITNTGELFFGEGSRLTVL.

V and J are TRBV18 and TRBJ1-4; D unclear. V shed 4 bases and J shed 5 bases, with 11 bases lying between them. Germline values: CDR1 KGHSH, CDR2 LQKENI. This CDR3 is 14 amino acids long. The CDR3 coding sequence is TGTGCCAGCTCACTACAGAGAGAAAATGAAAAACTGTTTTTT. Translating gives CASSLQRENEKLFF.

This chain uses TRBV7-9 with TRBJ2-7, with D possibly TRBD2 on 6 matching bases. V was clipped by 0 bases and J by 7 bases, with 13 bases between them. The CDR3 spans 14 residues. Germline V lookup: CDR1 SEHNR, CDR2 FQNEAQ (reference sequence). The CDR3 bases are TGTGCCAGCAGCTTAGCGTACGGTGGGGGGGAGCAGTACTTC. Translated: CASSLAYGGGEQYF.

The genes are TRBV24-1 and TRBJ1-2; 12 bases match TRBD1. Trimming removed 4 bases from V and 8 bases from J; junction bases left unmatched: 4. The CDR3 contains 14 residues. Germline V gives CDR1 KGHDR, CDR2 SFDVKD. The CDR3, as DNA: TGTGCCACCAGTGACTACGGGACAGGGGGCGGCTACACCTTC. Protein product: CATSDYGTGGGYTF.

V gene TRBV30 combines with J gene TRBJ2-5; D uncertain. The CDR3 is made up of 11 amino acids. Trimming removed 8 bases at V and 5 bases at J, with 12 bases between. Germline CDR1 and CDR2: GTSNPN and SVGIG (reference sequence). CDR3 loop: CATDLSETQYF. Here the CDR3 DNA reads TGTGCCACGGACCTTTCTGAGACCCAGTACTTC.

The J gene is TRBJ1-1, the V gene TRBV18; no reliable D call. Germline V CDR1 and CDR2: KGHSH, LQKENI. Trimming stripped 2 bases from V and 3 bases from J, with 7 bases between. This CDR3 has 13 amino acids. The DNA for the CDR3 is TGTGCCAGCTCACCAATAGTGGACACTGAAGCTTTCTTT. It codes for CASSPIVDTEAFF.

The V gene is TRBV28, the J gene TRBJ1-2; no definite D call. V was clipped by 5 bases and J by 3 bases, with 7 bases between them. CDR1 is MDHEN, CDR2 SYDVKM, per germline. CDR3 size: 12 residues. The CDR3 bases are TGTGCCAGCAGTGTCGGGGACTATGGCTACACCTTC. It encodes CASSVGDYGYTF.

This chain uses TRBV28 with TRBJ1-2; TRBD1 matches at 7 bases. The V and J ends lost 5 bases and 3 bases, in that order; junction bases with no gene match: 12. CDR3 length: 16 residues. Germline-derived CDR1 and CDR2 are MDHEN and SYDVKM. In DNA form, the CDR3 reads TGTGCCAGCAGTAGTACGGGACAGACTATGGACTATGGCTACACCTTC. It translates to CASSSTGQTMDYGYTF.

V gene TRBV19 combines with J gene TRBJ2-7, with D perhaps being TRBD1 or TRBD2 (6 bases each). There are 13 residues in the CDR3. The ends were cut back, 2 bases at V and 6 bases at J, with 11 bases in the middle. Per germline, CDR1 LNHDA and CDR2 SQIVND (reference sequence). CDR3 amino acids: CASSITTGAEQYF. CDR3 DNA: TGTGCCAGTAGTATAACTACGGGGGCCGAGCAGTACTTC.

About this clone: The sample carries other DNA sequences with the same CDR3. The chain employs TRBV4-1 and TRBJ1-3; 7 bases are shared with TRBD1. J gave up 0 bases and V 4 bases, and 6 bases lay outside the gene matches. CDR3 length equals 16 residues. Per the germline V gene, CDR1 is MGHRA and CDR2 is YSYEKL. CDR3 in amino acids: CASSLRDSSSGNTIYF. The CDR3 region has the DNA TGCGCCAGCAGCCTTCGGGACAGTAGCTCTGGAAACACCATATATTTT.

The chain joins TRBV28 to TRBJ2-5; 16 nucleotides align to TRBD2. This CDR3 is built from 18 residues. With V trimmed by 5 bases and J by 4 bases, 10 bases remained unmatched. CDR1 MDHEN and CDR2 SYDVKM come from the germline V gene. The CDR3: CASSPGTSGGVLRETQYF. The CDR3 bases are TGTGCCAGCAGTCCGGGGACTAGCGGGGGGGTGTTAAGAGAGACCCAGTACTTC. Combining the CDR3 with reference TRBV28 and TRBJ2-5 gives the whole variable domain DVKVTQSSRYLVKRTGEKVFLECVQDMDHENMFWYRQDPGLGLRLIYFSYDVKMKEKGDIPEGYSVSREKKERFSLILESASTNQTSMYLCASSPGTSGGVLRETQYFGPGTRLLVL.

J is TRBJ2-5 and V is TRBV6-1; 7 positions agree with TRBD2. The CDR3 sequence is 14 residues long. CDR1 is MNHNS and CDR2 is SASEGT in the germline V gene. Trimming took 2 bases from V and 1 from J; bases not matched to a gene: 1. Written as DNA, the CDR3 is TGTGCCAGCAGTGAAAGACTAGCCCAAGAGACCCAGTACTTC. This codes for CASSERLAQETQYF.

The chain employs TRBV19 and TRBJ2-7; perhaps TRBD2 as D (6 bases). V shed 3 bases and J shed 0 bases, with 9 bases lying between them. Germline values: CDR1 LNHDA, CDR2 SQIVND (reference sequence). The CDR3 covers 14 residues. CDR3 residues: CASSITGGSYEQYF. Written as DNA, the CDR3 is TGTGCCAGTAGTATTACCGGGGGCTCCTACGAGCAGTACTTC.

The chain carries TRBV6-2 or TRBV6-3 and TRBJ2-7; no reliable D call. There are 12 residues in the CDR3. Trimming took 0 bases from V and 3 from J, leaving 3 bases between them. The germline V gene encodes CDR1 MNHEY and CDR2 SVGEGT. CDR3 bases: TGTGCCAGCAGTTACTCGCGCTACGAGCAGTACTTC. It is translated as CASSYSRYEQYF.

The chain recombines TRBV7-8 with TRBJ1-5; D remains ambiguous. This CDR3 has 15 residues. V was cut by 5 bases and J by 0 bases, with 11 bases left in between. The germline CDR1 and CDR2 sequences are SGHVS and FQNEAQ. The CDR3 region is CASSRGGNSNQPQHF. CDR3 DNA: TGTGCCAGCAGCCGAGGCGGCAATAGCAATCAGCCCCAGCATTTT.

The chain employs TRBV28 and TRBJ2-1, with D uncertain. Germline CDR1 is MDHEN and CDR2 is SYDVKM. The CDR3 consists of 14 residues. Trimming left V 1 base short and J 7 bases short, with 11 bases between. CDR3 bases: TGTGCCAGCAGTTTATCAGTGAAAACGAATGAGCAGTTCTTC. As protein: CASSLSVKTNEQFF.

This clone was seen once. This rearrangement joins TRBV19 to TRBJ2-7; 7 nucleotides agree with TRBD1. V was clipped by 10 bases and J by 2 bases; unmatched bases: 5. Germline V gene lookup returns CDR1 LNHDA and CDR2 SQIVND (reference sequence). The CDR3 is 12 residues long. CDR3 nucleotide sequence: TGTGCCACAAGACAGGGCGCCTACGAGCAGTACTTC. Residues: CATRQGAYEQYF.

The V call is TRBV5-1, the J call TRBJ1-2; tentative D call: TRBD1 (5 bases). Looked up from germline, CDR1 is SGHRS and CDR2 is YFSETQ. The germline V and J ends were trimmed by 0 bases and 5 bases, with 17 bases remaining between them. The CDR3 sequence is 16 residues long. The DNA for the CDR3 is TGCGCCAGCAGCTTGGAAGGCAGGGTGGATATGTATGGCTACACCTTC. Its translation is CASSLEGRVDMYGYTF.

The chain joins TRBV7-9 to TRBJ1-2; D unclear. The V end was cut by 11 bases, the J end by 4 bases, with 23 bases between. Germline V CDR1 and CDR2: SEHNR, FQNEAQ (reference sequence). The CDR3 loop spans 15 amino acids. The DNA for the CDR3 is TGTGCCGCGGCAAGCGACGTAATGACGGCCTATGGCTACACCTTC. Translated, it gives CAAASDVMTAYGYTF. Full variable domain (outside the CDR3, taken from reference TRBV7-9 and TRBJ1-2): DTGVSQNPRHKITKRGQNVTFRCDPISEHNRLYWYRQTLGQGPEFLTYFQNEAQLEKSRLLSDRFSAERPKGSFSTLEIQRTEQGDSAMYLCAAASDVMTAYGYTFGSGTRLTVV.

The CDR3 loop reads CASSLSFQSGGNTEAFF. In nucleotides, the CDR3 is TGCGCCAGCAGCTTGTCCTTCCAATCAGGGGGGAACACTGAAGCTTTCTTT. The rearrangement links TRBV5-1 to TRBJ1-1; 7 nucleotides align to TRBD1. V trimming: 1 base; J trimming: 1 base; junction bases outside the gene matches: 10. The germline V gene encodes CDR1 SGHRS and CDR2 YFSETQ. The CDR3 runs 17 residues.